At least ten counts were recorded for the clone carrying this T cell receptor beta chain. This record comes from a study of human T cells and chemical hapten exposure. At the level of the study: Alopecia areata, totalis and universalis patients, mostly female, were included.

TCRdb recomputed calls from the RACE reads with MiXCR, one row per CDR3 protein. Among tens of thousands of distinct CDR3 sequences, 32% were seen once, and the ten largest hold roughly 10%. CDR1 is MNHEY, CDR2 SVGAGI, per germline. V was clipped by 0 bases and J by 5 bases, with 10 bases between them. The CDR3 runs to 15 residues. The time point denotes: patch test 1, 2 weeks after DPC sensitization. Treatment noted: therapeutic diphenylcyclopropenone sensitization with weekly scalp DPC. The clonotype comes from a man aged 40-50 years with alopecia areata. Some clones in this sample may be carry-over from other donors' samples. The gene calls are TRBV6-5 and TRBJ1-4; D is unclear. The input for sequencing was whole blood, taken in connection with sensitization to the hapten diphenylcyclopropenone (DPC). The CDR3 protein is CASSYSAPPNEKLFF. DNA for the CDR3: TGTGCCAGCAGTTACTCCGCGCCTCCGAATGAAAAACTGTTTTTT.